This T cell receptor (beta chain) originates from a study of cytomegalovirus exposure and HLA in healthy donors. V lost 7 bases to trimming and J lost 0 bases, with 16 bases between them. CDR1 and CDR2 from the germline V gene are SQVTM and ANQGSEA. The CDR3 has 15 residues. Clones were sequenced by immunoSEQ multiplex PCR, and TCRdb holds only the in-frame ones, with some missing. Among around 300,000 clones listed, 80% to 90% were seen once. Material for sequencing was PBMCs. The chain has TRBV29-1 and TRBJ2-1; D is unresolved. The TCR sequence derives from a woman aged 18-35 years in good health and CMV-seronegative. The CDR3 DNA reads TGCAGCGCCCCCATGAGGTCGAGCTCCTACAATGAGCAGTTCTTC. Translated, it gives CSAPMRSSSYNEQFF.